What follows is one T cell receptor (beta chain) and its context. Its cognate antigen is unknown. This specimen comes from a study of T cell responses to AZD1222 COVID-19 vaccine. Data came from immunoSEQ multiplex PCR; TCRdb stores just in-frame clones and leaves some out. The table lists approximately 150,000 clones, 90% of them singletons. Study results and limitations: Clonal diversity was possibly underestimated, and the donors were mostly white British, with more females.

This CDR3 comprises 10 residues. With 6 bases removed from V and 6 bases from J, the gap between germline ends came to 9 bases. Germline V gene sequence: CDR1 DFQATT, CDR2 SNEGSKA (reference sequence). The specimen comprised peripheral blood, sampled on day 0 of AZD1222 vaccination. The TCR sequence derives from an adult in good health. This rearrangement joins TRBV20-1 to TRBJ2-7, with no clear D. In nucleotides, the CDR3 is TGCAGTGCCAACCCCCTCGAGCAGTACTTC. Translated: CSANPLEQYF.